Shown below are 5 T cell receptor beta chains from a single sample sequenced in a study of blood T cell repertoires in COVID-19. Assay: immunoSEQ multiplex PCR; the TCRdb copy retains only in-frame clones and omits some. This table has about 84,000 clones, more than 70% appearing once. The sequenced sample was peripheral blood. These receptors all come from an elderly man with active or convalescent COVID-19.

The rearrangement links TRBV5-6 to TRBJ2-1, with 9 bases lining up with TRBD2. The CDR3 spans 17 residues. The V and J ends lost 5 bases and 5 bases, in that order; junction bases with no gene match: 14. The germline V gene encodes CDR1 SGHDT and CDR2 YYEEEE. The CDR3 protein is CASSPEGAGGPHNEQFF. The CDR3 DNA sequence: TGTGCCAGCAGTCCGGAGGGGGCGGGAGGGCCCCACAATGAGCAGTTCTTC.

The chain uses TRBV11-2 and TRBJ2-1; TRBD2 matches at 10 bases. CDR3 length: 12 amino acids. V was clipped by 6 bases and J by 15 bases; unmatched bases: 8. Germline assignment: CDR1 SGHAT and CDR2 FQNNGV. Here the CDR3 reads CASRGAASGRFF. CDR3 DNA sequence: TGTGCCAGCAGAGGGGCGGCTAGCGGGAGGTTCTTC.

The DNA of the CDR3 is TGTGCCAGCAGCTTGTTGGGGGCCGGGGAGGAGACCCAGTACTTC. Protein: CASSLLGAGEETQYF. The V and J genes are TRBV5-5 and TRBJ2-5; maybe TRBD1 (6 bases). The V gene lost 1 base and the J gene lost 5 bases, with 15 bases spanning the gap. This CDR3 has 15 amino acids. Germline V gene lookup returns CDR1 SGHKS and CDR2 YYEKEE (reference sequence).

The rearrangement uses TRBV11-2 and TRBJ1-2; D call uncertain. The CDR3 totals 14 residues. Germline V gene lookup returns CDR1 SGHAT and CDR2 FQNNGV. Trimming took off 0 bases at V and 8 bases at J, with 13 bases between the two ends. The CDR3: CASSLDRTGGGYTF. CDR3 sequence (DNA): TGTGCCAGCAGCTTAGATCGGACTGGAGGCGGCTACACCTTC.

V and J are TRBV5-6 and TRBJ1-2, with D unresolved. CDR1 is SGHDT, CDR2 YYEEEE, per germline. Trimming removed 1 base at V and 4 bases at J, with 8 bases between. The CDR3 extends over 13 amino acids. DNA of the CDR3: TGTGCCAGCAGCTTGTTGGCGGCCTATGGCTACACCTTC. Translated: CASSLLAAYGYTF.